These T cell receptor beta chains were read from a single sample in a study of T cell changes during pregnancy in multiple sclerosis. Sequenced by immunoSEQ multiplex PCR; TCRdb stores in-frame clones only, minus some. The sample shows 85,000 to 95,000 clones, 91% of them seen only once. The sample consisted of peripheral blood, taken after pregnancy. Every receptor here comes from a female donor in good health, enrolled as a control in a pregnancy study. CDR3s include the opening cysteine and the closing phenylalanine or tryptophan. Fields, in order: CDR3 DNA, CDR3 protein, J gene, V gene, D gene. D genes are given only for firm matches.

cdr3_nt: TGTGCCACCAAGGACTGGTCTAGCACAGATACGCAGTATTTT
cdr3_aa: CATKDWSSTDTQYF
j_call: TRBJ2-3
v_call: TRBV10-3
d_call: .

cdr3_nt: TGCAGTGCTTCCAACTTTCGCGAGCAGTACTTC
cdr3_aa: CSASNFREQYF
j_call: TRBJ2-7
v_call: TRBV20-1
d_call: .

cdr3_nt: TGTGCCAGCAGCTTAGGGACAAATGGCTACACCTTC
cdr3_aa: CASSLGTNGYTF
j_call: TRBJ1-2
v_call: TRBV5-6
d_call: .

cdr3_nt: TGTGCCAGCAGCGGCGGCCAAGAAGAGACCCAGTACTTC
cdr3_aa: CASSGGQEETQYF
j_call: TRBJ2-5
v_call: TRBV7-2
d_call: .

cdr3_nt: TGTGCCAGCAGTTACTCGAGACAGGGGGATACGCAGTATTTT
cdr3_aa: CASSYSRQGDTQYF
j_call: TRBJ2-3
v_call: TRBV6-6
d_call: TRBD1

cdr3_nt: TGTGCCAGCAGCTTAGACGGTAGGGGGTACCAGCCCCAGCATTTT
cdr3_aa: CASSLDGRGYQPQHF
j_call: TRBJ1-5
v_call: TRBV7-6
d_call: .

cdr3_nt: TGTGCCAGCAGCGTTCGGGCGGGGTCGCCCACAGATACGCAGTATTTT
cdr3_aa: CASSVRAGSPTDTQYF
j_call: TRBJ2-3
v_call: TRBV9
d_call: .

cdr3_nt: TGTGCCAGCAGCTCAACAGGGGAGGCGGGTGAGCAGTTCTTC
cdr3_aa: CASSSTGEAGEQFF
j_call: TRBJ2-1
v_call: TRBV11-3
d_call: .

cdr3_nt: TGTGCCATCAGTGACCCAGGACTAGCGGTTACCGGGGAGCTGTTTTTT
cdr3_aa: CAISDPGLAVTGELFF
j_call: TRBJ2-2
v_call: TRBV10-3
d_call: TRBD2

cdr3_nt: TGTGCCAGCAGCGAGGAGGGACAGCGCACAGATACGCAGTATTTT
cdr3_aa: CASSEEGQRTDTQYF
j_call: TRBJ2-3
v_call: TRBV7-3
d_call: .

cdr3_nt: TGCGCCCCGGTGGGGGGGGACTACAATGAGCAGTTCTTC
cdr3_aa: CAPVGGDYNEQFF
j_call: TRBJ2-1
v_call: TRBV4-3
d_call: TRBD2

cdr3_nt: TGTGCCAGCTCCTTTGAGCTTTACAATGAGCAGTTCTTC
cdr3_aa: CASSFELYNEQFF
j_call: TRBJ2-1
v_call: TRBV7-8
d_call: .

cdr3_nt: TGTGCCAGCAGCTCCAGCGGAACAGGGGCTGGTGGCTACACCTTC
cdr3_aa: CASSSSGTGAGGYTF
j_call: TRBJ1-2
v_call: TRBV7-2
d_call: TRBD1

cdr3_nt: TGTGCCAGCAGCGTGGGAGGCTATAATTCACCCCTCCACTTT
cdr3_aa: CASSVGGYNSPLHF
j_call: TRBJ1-6
v_call: TRBV9
d_call: .

cdr3_nt: TGCGCCAGCAGCTCCCCTTCAGGGGTGGATAATTCACCCCTCCACTTT
cdr3_aa: CASSSPSGVDNSPLHF
j_call: TRBJ1-6
v_call: TRBV5-1
d_call: .

cdr3_nt: TGTGCCAGCAGCCAATTTACGGCAGGTTCAAATGAGCAGTTCTTC
cdr3_aa: CASSQFTAGSNEQFF
j_call: TRBJ2-1
v_call: TRBV16
d_call: .

cdr3_nt: TGTGCCAGCAGCTTCCAGAGCGGGAATTACGACGAGCAGTTCTTC
cdr3_aa: CASSFQSGNYDEQFF
j_call: TRBJ2-1
v_call: TRBV5-6
d_call: TRBD2

cdr3_nt: TGTGCCAGTAAGGGCATTGGGACATCGGGGGAAAAACTGTTTTTT
cdr3_aa: CASKGIGTSGEKLFF
j_call: TRBJ1-4
v_call: TRBV19
d_call: .

cdr3_nt: TGTGCCAGCAGTCCAAGGATTACAGGGTCAATCAGGAATGAGCAGTTCTTC
cdr3_aa: CASSPRITGSIRNEQFF
j_call: TRBJ2-1
v_call: TRBV27
d_call: .

cdr3_nt: TGTGCCAGCAGCTTAACGAGGGGAGGAGAAAAACTGTTTTTT
cdr3_aa: CASSLTRGGEKLFF
j_call: TRBJ1-4
v_call: TRBV9
d_call: .

cdr3_nt: TGCGCCAGCAGCTTGGGACAGGGCATCCTCTACAATGAGCAGTTCTTC
cdr3_aa: CASSLGQGILYNEQFF
j_call: TRBJ2-1
v_call: TRBV5-1
d_call: TRBD1

cdr3_nt: TGTGCCAGCAGGGACAGGGGAACTGAAGCTTTCTTT
cdr3_aa: CASRDRGTEAFF
j_call: TRBJ1-1
v_call: TRBV7-2
d_call: TRBD1

cdr3_nt: TGTGCCAGCAGCGCCGGACAGGGGTCCTACGAGCAGTACTTC
cdr3_aa: CASSAGQGSYEQYF
j_call: TRBJ2-7
v_call: TRBV4-2
d_call: TRBD1

cdr3_nt: TGTGCCAGCAGTTTTTCTGGACCGCAGGCAGGGGAGCAGTACTTC
cdr3_aa: CASSFSGPQAGEQYF
j_call: TRBJ2-7
v_call: TRBV27
d_call: .